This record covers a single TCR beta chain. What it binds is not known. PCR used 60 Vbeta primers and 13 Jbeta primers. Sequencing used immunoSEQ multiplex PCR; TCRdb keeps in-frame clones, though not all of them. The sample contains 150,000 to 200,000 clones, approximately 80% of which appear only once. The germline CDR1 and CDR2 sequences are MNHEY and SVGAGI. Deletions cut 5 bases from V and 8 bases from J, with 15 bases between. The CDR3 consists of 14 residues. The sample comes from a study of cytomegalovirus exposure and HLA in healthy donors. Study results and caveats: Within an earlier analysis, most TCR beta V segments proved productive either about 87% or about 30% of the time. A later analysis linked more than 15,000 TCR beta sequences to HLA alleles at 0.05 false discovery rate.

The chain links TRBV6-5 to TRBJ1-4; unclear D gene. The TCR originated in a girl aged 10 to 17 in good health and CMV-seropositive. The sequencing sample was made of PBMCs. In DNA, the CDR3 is TGTGCCAGCAGTGGTACAAGTCGGCGGGAAAAACTGTTTTTT. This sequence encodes CASSGTSRREKLFF.